These 28 T cell receptor beta chains were all obtained from the same sample, sequenced in a study of beta chain features in type 1 diabetes (dated 2018 in TCRdb). The paper's findings and limits, for the study overall: In all four CD4+ subsets, TCRB CDR3 length was moderately but significantly shorter in type 1 diabetes patients.

Library preparation used the immunoSEQ multiplex PCR assay. All of the isolated RNA was reverse transcribed with the High Capacity cDNA Reverse Transcription Kit, so expressed TCRB transcripts were sequenced. The clones in this table, taken by TCRdb from immuneACCESS, are in-frame only. Not every clone is retained; where verified, under half of the shortfall comes from an unresolved V gene, and the cause of the rest is unknown. For this sample the table gives 300,000 to 350,000 clones, of which 9.3% were detected only once. About 1% of the sample goes to the ten largest clones. For these TCRs, the target antigens are not known. The sample was central memory CD4+ T cells from blood. The receptors originated from a man aged 30 to 39 with type 1 diabetes.

This clone was observed a handful of times. The rearrangement links TRBV7-9 to TRBJ2-5, with D perhaps TRBD1 or TRBD2 (7 bases each). The V gene lost 5 bases and the J gene lost 5 bases, with 12 bases spanning the gap. In germline, CDR1 is SEHNR, CDR2 FQNEAQ (reference sequence). The CDR3 sequence is 13 residues long. Here the CDR3 reads CASSRQGGETQYF. The DNA for the CDR3 is TGTGCCAGCAGCAGACAGGGAGGGGAGACCCAGTACTTC.

The genes are TRBV11-2 and TRBJ2-1; possibly TRBD1 or TRBD2 for D (5 bases each). This CDR3 has 15 residues. CDR1 and CDR2 from the germline V gene are SGHAT and FQNNGV. Trimming took 1 base from V and 9 from J, leaving 16 bases between them. This CDR3 is CASSLAWGTLGEQFF. The CDR3 region has the DNA TGTGCCAGCAGCTTAGCTTGGGGGACCCTTGGTGAGCAGTTCTTC.

With regard to this clone: The junction differs from germline at one of its ends, possibly a read error. The chain carries TRBV7-7 and TRBJ2-7, with unresolved D. Germline V lookup: CDR1 SSHAT, CDR2 FNYEAQ (reference sequence). The CDR3 runs to 13 residues. The CDR3 protein is CASSLRADYEQYF. The CDR3, as DNA: TGTGCTAGCAGCTTACGGGCAGACTACGAGCAGTACTTC. Complete variable domain (other parts from reference TRBV7-7 and TRBJ2-7): GAGVSQSPRYKVTKRGQDVTLRCDPISSHATLYWYQQALGQGPEFLTYFNYEAQPDKSGLPSDRFSAERPEGSISTLTIQRTEQRDSAMYRCASSLRADYEQYFGPGTRLTVT.

This clone has a count of ten or more. The V call is TRBV5-4, the J call TRBJ2-1; 8 positions match TRBD1. With 4 bases clipped from V and 5 bases from J, the junction kept 11 bases outside the gene matches. The germline V gene has CDR1 SGHNT and CDR2 YYREEE (reference sequence). The CDR3 covers 16 residues. The CDR3 reads CASSPDPDRGHNEQFF. CDR3 nucleotides: TGTGCCAGCAGCCCAGACCCAGACAGGGGCCACAATGAGCAGTTCTTC.

The V gene is TRBV7-9, the J gene TRBJ2-1; no reliable D call. Germline lookup yields CDR1 SEHNR and CDR2 FQNEAQ (reference sequence). There are 12 residues in the CDR3. V lost 1 base, J lost 13 bases, and 11 bases lay in between. The DNA for the CDR3 is TGTGCCAGCAGCTTAGTTCGGCTGGAACAGTTCTTC. It specifies CASSLVRLEQFF.

The genes are TRBV6-5 and TRBJ1-4, with no clear D. Trimming removed 2 bases at V and 3 bases at J, with 10 bases between. This CDR3 contains 15 residues. CDR1 and CDR2 (germline): MNHEY, SVGAGI. The CDR3, as DNA: TGTGCCAGCAGTTACGAGGGAACGGCTAATGAAAAACTGTTTTTT. This gives the protein CASSYEGTANEKLFF.

V is TRBV5-1 and J is TRBJ2-7; D might be TRBD1 (5 bases). The CDR3 spans 14 residues. The V end was cut by 3 bases, the J end by 6 bases, with 16 bases between. Looked up from germline, CDR1 is SGHRS and CDR2 is YFSETQ. Here the CDR3 DNA reads TGCGCCAGCAGCTCCGACAGACCCGAGGCCGAGCAGTACTTC. Protein: CASSSDRPEAEQYF.

In its sample, this clone was seen a few times. The rearrangement uses TRBV7-9 and TRBJ1-2, with 9 bases fitting TRBD1. The CDR3 contains 13 residues. Trimming cost V 5 bases and J 7 bases; bases outside gene matches: 5. The germline V gene encodes CDR1 SEHNR and CDR2 FQNEAQ (reference sequence). In nucleotides, the CDR3 is TGTGCCAGCAGCAGAGGACAGGGGAGTGGCTACACCTTC. This encodes CASSRGQGSGYTF. Looking up the rest from reference TRBV7-9 and TRBJ1-2 gives the full variable domain: DTGVSQNPRHKITKRGQNVTFRCDPISEHNRLYWYRQTLGQGPEFLTYFQNEAQLEKSRLLSDRFSAERPKGSFSTLEIQRTEQGDSAMYLCASSRGQGSGYTFGSGTRLTVV.

J is TRBJ2-3 and V is TRBV28; the D is unclear. With 6 bases removed from V and 3 bases from J, the gap between germline ends came to 7 bases. The CDR3 loop spans 12 amino acids. CDR1 is MDHEN, CDR2 SYDVKM, per germline. CDR3 in DNA: TGTGCCAGCAGACCTTCTACAGATACGCAGTATTTT. Translated, it gives CASRPSTDTQYF.

This clone was picked up a small number of times. The V call is TRBV11-2, the J call TRBJ1-2; no clear D gene. Germline assignment: CDR1 SGHAT and CDR2 FQNNGV. The CDR3 has 13 residues. V lost 1 base and J lost 6, with 9 bases in between. The CDR3 is CASSLVGPHGYTF. CDR3 DNA sequence: TGTGCCAGCAGCTTAGTTGGGCCTCATGGCTACACCTTC.

The chain uses TRBV6-6 and TRBJ1-6; a possible D gene is TRBD1 (5 bases). CDR1 is MNHNY, CDR2 SVGAGI, per germline (reference sequence). The CDR3 is 16 residues long. Deletions cut 3 bases from V and 7 bases from J, with 16 bases between. CDR3 DNA sequence: TGTGCCAGCAGTTATGGGGGAGTACCGGCCAATTCACCCCTCCACTTT. Amino acid sequence: CASSYGGVPANSPLHF.

This sequence joins TRBV7-2 and TRBJ1-1, with D possibly being TRBD1 (6 bases). The CDR3 has 15 residues. The ends were cut back, 4 bases at V and 4 bases at J, with 16 bases in the middle. CDR1 is SGHTA, CDR2 FQGNSA, per germline. The CDR3 nucleotides are TGTGCCAGCAGCTCCTCGGCCGGGGGGCGCACTGAAGCTTTCTTT. Residues: CASSSSAGGRTEAFF. The full variable domain, rest sourced from reference TRBV7-2 and TRBJ1-1, is GAGVSQSPSNKVTEKGKDVELRCDPISGHTALYWYRQSLGQGLEFLIYFQGNSAPDKSGLPSDRFSAERTGGSVSTLTIQRTQQEDSAVYLCASSSSAGGRTEAFFGQGTRLTVV.

This clone was picked up a small number of times. The chain recombines TRBV18 with TRBJ2-5, with 11 bases that match TRBD1. V was clipped by 0 bases and J by 5 bases; unmatched bases: 8. This CDR3 is 17 amino acids long. Germline lookup yields CDR1 KGHSH and CDR2 LQKENI. CDR3 amino acids: CASSPPVRGQGAETQYF. Here the CDR3 DNA reads TGTGCCAGCTCACCACCGGTCCGTGGACAGGGGGCGGAGACCCAGTACTTC.

This clone came up a few times. This rearrangement joins TRBV28 to TRBJ1-5; 9 nucleotides agree with TRBD1. The ends lost 10 bases at V and 6 bases at J; junction bases unmatched: 13. CDR3 length: 15 amino acids. CDR1 and CDR2 (germline): MDHEN, SYDVKM. CDR3 in amino acids: CATLDRGGIIQPQHF. CDR3 coding DNA: TGTGCCACGTTGGACAGGGGAGGTATAATTCAGCCCCAGCATTTT.

The rearrangement joins TRBV7-2 to TRBJ2-7; D is ambiguous. CDR3 length: 14 amino acids. From germline, CDR1 is SGHTA and CDR2 FQGNSA. V dropped 1 base and J dropped 5 bases, with 12 bases sitting between them. The CDR3: CASSLGYIGDEQYF. In nucleotides, the CDR3 is TGTGCCAGCAGCTTAGGGTACATAGGAGACGAGCAGTACTTC.

The J gene is TRBJ2-3, the V gene TRBV5-4; weak D call: TRBD2 (6 bases). Germline values: CDR1 SGHNT, CDR2 YYREEE (reference sequence). This CDR3 is 16 amino acids long. V was pared by 0 bases and J by 0 bases, with 11 bases between. The CDR3 sequence: CASSLAWRESTDTQYF. CDR3 coding DNA: TGTGCCAGCAGCTTGGCCTGGAGGGAAAGCACAGATACGCAGTATTTT.

This clone showed up just a few times. This chain links TRBV7-2 with TRBJ2-3; D is perhaps TRBD2 (5 bases). The CDR3 sequence is 16 residues long. Trimming left V 0 bases short and J 3 bases short, with 13 bases between. Germline CDR1 reads SGHTA; CDR2 reads FQGNSA. The CDR3 spells CASSLARGLATDTQYF. The CDR3 DNA sequence: TGTGCCAGCAGCTTAGCGCGTGGGCTAGCTACAGATACGCAGTATTTT.

The CDR3 DNA reads TGTGCCAGCAGCTTAGCCCCCGGAAACACAGATACGCAGTATTTT. This sequence encodes CASSLAPGNTDTQYF. V gene TRBV13 combines with J gene TRBJ2-3; D not certain. The CDR3 runs 15 residues. Germline CDR1 and CDR2: PRHDT and FYEKMQ (reference sequence). V was shortened by 1 base and J by 2 bases, with 10 bases between the two germline ends. Together with reference TRBV13 and TRBJ2-3, the CDR3 gives the full variable domain: AAGVIQSPRHLIKEKRETATLKCYPIPRHDTVYWYQQGPGQDPQFLISFYEKMQSDKGSIPDRFSAQQFSDYHSELNMSSLELGDSALYFCASSLAPGNTDTQYFGPGTRLTVL.

V is TRBV5-1 and J is TRBJ1-2; D is perhaps TRBD1 (5 bases). V was cut by 0 bases and J by 8 bases, with 14 bases left in between. Germline V gene lookup returns CDR1 SGHRS and CDR2 YFSETQ. The CDR3 loop spans 14 amino acids. DNA of the CDR3: TGCGCCAGCAGCTTGGAGGGGACGCAGTGGGGCTACACCTTC. Translating it yields CASSLEGTQWGYTF.

This chain joins TRBV7-2 and TRBJ2-6; maybe TRBD2 (5 bases). Trimming took off 3 bases at V and 1 base at J, with 10 bases between the two ends. The germline V gene has CDR1 SGHTA and CDR2 FQGNSA. The CDR3 sequence is 16 residues long. The CDR3 coding sequence is TGTGCCAGCAGCTTTGCCGGGGTTTCTGGGGCCAACGTCCTGACTTTC. Translated: CASSFAGVSGANVLTF.

The sample holds one count of this clone. The rearrangement links TRBV9 to TRBJ2-5, with D perhaps matching TRBD1 or TRBD2 (5 bases each). The germline V and J ends were trimmed by 0 bases and 5 bases, with 17 bases remaining between them. This CDR3 comprises 16 residues. Germline-derived CDR1 and CDR2 are SGDLS and YYNGEE. The CDR3 is CASSVATDGWGETQYF. The DNA of the CDR3 is TGTGCCAGCAGCGTAGCGACAGATGGATGGGGGGAGACCCAGTACTTC.

This sequence joins TRBV28 and TRBJ2-7, with D uncertain. Trimming took 3 bases from V and 1 from J, leaving 16 bases between them. In germline, CDR1 is MDHEN, CDR2 SYDVKM. The CDR3 totals 16 residues. The CDR3 DNA reads as TGTGCCAGCAGTTTTTTGGCTGGTAGTTTGTCCTACGAGCAGTACTTC. Amino acids: CASSFLAGSLSYEQYF.

The chain uses TRBV4-3 and TRBJ1-4, with a tentative D call TRBD1 (6 bases). This CDR3 region has 15 residues. V dropped 4 bases and J dropped 7 bases, with 16 bases sitting between them. Germline values: CDR1 LGHNA, CDR2 YSLEER. In DNA, the CDR3 is TGCGCCAGCAGCCGCAGTGGGGGGGCGCCTGAAAAACTGTTTTTT. As protein: CASSRSGGAPEKLFF.

This chain's CDR3 is CASSATNLMEKLFF. DNA of the CDR3: TGTGCCAGCAGCGCGACCAACCTTATGGAAAAACTGTTTTTT. This chain uses TRBV9 with TRBJ1-4; no firm D call. Germline CDR1 SGDLS, CDR2 YYNGEE. The CDR3 is 14 amino acids. V lost 3 bases, J lost 8 bases, and 14 bases lay in between.

The chain couples TRBV6-6 to TRBJ2-3; D tentatively reads TRBD1 or TRBD2 (5 bases each). The CDR3 length is 12 residues. The ends were cut back, 10 bases at V and 2 bases at J, with 10 bases in the middle. Germline CDR1 and CDR2: MNHNY and SVGAGI (reference sequence). The CDR3: CATAGTTDTQYF. CDR3 in DNA: TGTGCCACCGCCGGGACCACAGATACGCAGTATTTT.

This rearrangement joins TRBV11-2 to TRBJ1-5; tentatively, D is TRBD1 (5 bases). The CDR3 is made up of 14 amino acids. V was clipped by 0 bases and J by 3 bases, with 6 bases between them. Germline V gives CDR1 SGHAT, CDR2 FQNNGV. The chain's CDR3 is CASSLEQVNQPQHF. CDR3 DNA: TGTGCCAGCAGCTTAGAACAGGTCAATCAGCCCCAGCATTTT.

The gene calls are TRBV10-2 and TRBJ2-6, with no clear D. Germline loops: CDR1 WSHSY, CDR2 SAAADI. Trimming took 8 bases from V and 0 from J, leaving 17 bases between them. The CDR3 runs 17 residues. CDR3 coding DNA: TGCGCCAGCTACGGTTGGAATCCCCTCTCTGGGGCCAACGTCCTGACTTTC. Its protein product is CASYGWNPLSGANVLTF.

The rearrangement joins TRBV28 to TRBJ1-1, with 9 bases identical to TRBD1. CDR3 length equals 15 residues. In germline, CDR1 is MDHEN, CDR2 SYDVKM. V was clipped by 5 bases and J by 5 bases; unmatched bases: 9. The DNA of the CDR3 is TGTGCCAGCAGTCTACCGGGACAGGGAAAAACTGAAGCTTTCTTT. This codes for CASSLPGQGKTEAFF.